This TCR beta chain originates from a study of cytomegalovirus exposure and HLA in healthy donors. The study, taken as a whole, reports: Prior analysis indicated that the majority of TCR beta V segments exhibited productivity approximately 90% or approximately 30% of the time.

Germline V lookup: CDR1 SNHLY, CDR2 FYNNEI. The CDR3 extends over 13 amino acids. V was shortened by 6 bases and J by 10 bases, with 16 bases between the two germline ends. The study ran its PCR with 60 Vbeta and 13 Jbeta primers. Profiling relied on immunoSEQ multiplex PCR, and the TCRdb table lists in-frame clones only, not all of them. The table lists roughly 160,000 clones, roughly four fifths of them singletons. Details on this clone: What it binds is unknown.

The chain has TRBV2 and TRBJ2-1; no clear D gene. This clonotype was sampled from a man aged 45 to 65 in good health and CMV-seropositive. Specimen: PBMCs. The CDR3 nucleotides are TGTGCCAGCAGCGCCATCAGCGTCCAGGAGCAGTTCTTC. The encoded protein is CASSAISVQEQFF. Combining the CDR3 with reference TRBV2 and TRBJ2-1 gives the whole variable domain EPEVTQTPSHQVTQMGQEVILRCVPISNHLYFYWYRQILGQKVEFLVSFYNNEISEKSEIFDDQFSVERPDGSNFTLKIRSTKLEDSAMYFCASSAISVQEQFFGPGTRLTVL.